Presented here are 20 T cell receptor beta chains from one specimen sequenced in a study of blood T cells in healthy people across ages. Together with a sample-barcoded 5' primer, a J-beta primer mix was included in a second PCR lasting about 7 to 11 cycles. TCRdb passed the 5' RACE reads through MiXCR, listing each CDR3 protein once. Of about 800,000 distinct CDR3 sequences listed, more than 35% are singletons. The sequenced sample was blood. These receptors were taken from an elderly man in good health.

The chain has TRBV6-6 and TRBJ2-1, with D maybe TRBD1 (5 bases). The V end was cut by 0 bases, the J end by 0 bases, with 6 bases between. The germline CDR1 and CDR2 sequences are MNHNY and SVGAGI (reference sequence). The CDR3 runs 15 residues. CDR3 region: CASSYSDSSYNEQFF. DNA for the CDR3: TGTGCCAGCAGTTACTCCGACAGCTCCTACAATGAGCAGTTCTTC.

This clonotype was found a few times. The gene calls are TRBV19 and TRBJ2-1; TRBD2 matches 8 bases. Germline V gene data show CDR1 as LNHDA and CDR2 as SQIVND (reference sequence). The J segment lost 8 bases and the V segment lost 2 bases, leaving 8 bases of the junction unmatched. The CDR3 contains 15 residues. Here the CDR3 reads CASSIYGGRSDEQFF. The CDR3 DNA sequence: TGTGCCAGTAGTATATATGGCGGGAGGAGTGATGAGCAGTTCTTC.

This clonotype turned up a few times. This chain links TRBV3-1 with TRBJ2-3; 7 bases align to TRBD1. CDR3 length: 15 amino acids. The V segment lost 6 bases and the J segment 5 bases; nucleotides outside the gene matches: 11. The germline V gene has CDR1 LGHDT and CDR2 YNNKEL (reference sequence). DNA for the CDR3: TGTGCCAGCAGTCTACAGGGGCAAGCAAAAGATACGCAGTATTTT. It is translated as CASSLQGQAKDTQYF.

The genes are TRBV20-1 and TRBJ2-3, with 8 nucleotides matching TRBD2. The germline V gene encodes CDR1 DFQATT and CDR2 SNEGSKA (reference sequence). The CDR3 totals 15 residues. V lost 1 base and J lost 4; bases outside the gene matches: 7. CDR3 protein: CSARAGIAGSDTQYF. For the CDR3, the DNA is TGCAGTGCTAGAGCGGGGATAGCGGGGTCAGATACGCAGTATTTT.

V usage is TRBV6-6 and J usage is TRBJ1-4, with D unresolved. Germline V gives CDR1 MNHNY, CDR2 SVGAGI (reference sequence). The CDR3 is 14 amino acids. Trimming shortened V by 5 bases and J by 8 bases, and 15 bases separated the two germline ends. CDR3 DNA: TGTGCCAGCAGTCCCCGGGCCTCCACCGAAAAACTGTTTTTT. Translated: CASSPRASTEKLFF.

Comments on this clonotype: Germline and junction disagree at one end, which may indicate a read error. The rearrangement links TRBV7-2 to TRBJ1-5, with D possibly TRBD1 on 6 matching bases. CDR1 is SGHTA, CDR2 FQGNSA, per germline. This CDR3 contains 15 residues. The CDR3 reads CASGSQGGSNLPQHF. The CDR3 DNA reads as TGTGCCAGCGGCTCACAGGGAGGGAGCAATCTGCCCCAGCATTTT.

The chain combines TRBV14 with TRBJ2-7, with TRBD1 matching over 8 bases. Germline trimming cut 5 bases from V and 2 bases from J; bases unmatched to any gene: 17. The CDR3 has 18 amino acids. Germline V gene sequence: CDR1 SGHDN, CDR2 FVKESK. CDR3 amino acids: CASSIRPFGQGITYEQYF. The CDR3 nucleotides read TGTGCCAGCAGCATTCGTCCCTTTGGACAGGGAATAACCTACGAGCAGTACTTC.

This clonotype was detected many times. This rearrangement joins TRBV7-9 to TRBJ2-7; D gene ambiguous. The CDR3 is made up of 12 amino acids. Germline V gene sequence: CDR1 SEHNR, CDR2 FQNEAQ (reference sequence). Trimming pared 5 bases from V and 0 bases from J, leaving 5 bases between. CDR3 loop: CASSVSSYEQYF. Here the CDR3 DNA reads TGTGCCAGCAGCGTGAGCTCCTACGAGCAGTACTTC.

The gene calls are TRBV6-2 or TRBV6-3 and TRBJ2-1; D call uncertain. Germline V gene lookup returns CDR1 MNHEY and CDR2 SVGEGT. The CDR3 covers 13 residues. V lost 4 bases and J lost 7, with 11 bases in between. CDR3 in DNA: TGTGCCAGCAGTTGGTCTTACTTTAATGAGCAGTTCTTC. This translates into CASSWSYFNEQFF.

This chain uses TRBV4-2 with TRBJ2-1; D perhaps matches TRBD2 (5 bases). CDR1 LGHNA and CDR2 YNFKEQ come from the germline V gene. Trimming removed 0 bases from V and 5 bases from J, with 11 bases in between. CDR3 length: 15 residues. The CDR3 DNA sequence: TGTGCCAGCAGCCAAGAAGAGGGCTTTAACAATGAGCAGTTCTTC. Translation gives CASSQEEGFNNEQFF.

This clonotype occurred a few times. J is TRBJ2-5 and V is TRBV4-3; unclear D gene. This CDR3 spans 13 amino acids. The germline gives CDR1 LGHNA, CDR2 YSLEER. V lost 1 base and J lost 5, with 8 bases in between. The CDR3 sequence is CASSQAGHETQYF. The CDR3 DNA is TGCGCCAGCAGCCAAGCGGGCCACGAGACCCAGTACTTC.

This clonotype has ten or more counts. The CDR3 DNA follows: TGTGCCAGCAGTACCAGGGGGTCGGACATTCAGTACTTC. Amino acids: CASSTRGSDIQYF. This rearrangement joins TRBV6-5 to TRBJ2-4; 7 bases match TRBD1. This CDR3 has 13 amino acids. The germline V gene has CDR1 MNHEY and CDR2 SVGAGI. Losses at the gene ends were 5 bases for V and 8 bases for J; bases not matched to a gene: 6.

This clonotype occurred a few times. This chain joins TRBV20-1 and TRBJ2-1, with D perhaps matching TRBD2 (5 bases). CDR3 length: 11 amino acids. Looked up from germline, CDR1 is DFQATT and CDR2 is SNEGSKA (reference sequence). The V and J ends lost 5 bases and 6 bases respectively, with 8 bases between them. CDR3 residues: CSAESGNEQFF. The CDR3 region has the DNA TGCAGTGCTGAGAGCGGCAATGAGCAGTTCTTC.

The rearrangement uses TRBV6-2 or TRBV6-3 and TRBJ2-7; the D gene is possibly TRBD1 (6 bases). The end of the DNA aligns better with TRBJ2-5, so the J call may be wrong. Per the germline V gene, CDR1 is MNHEY and CDR2 is SVGEGT. This CDR3 is 15 amino acids long. DNA of the CDR3: TGTGCCAGCAGTTATACCCAGGACAGCCCAGAGACCCAGTACTTC. Its translation is CASSYTQDSPETQYF.

The V call is TRBV29-1, the J call TRBJ2-3; 8 bases map to TRBD1. J gave up 1 base and V 7 bases, and 4 bases lay outside the gene matches. Germline CDR1 reads SQVTM; CDR2 reads ANQGSEA. This CDR3 region has 13 residues. CDR3 in DNA: TGCAGCGGGTACAGGGGGGGCACAGATACGCAGTATTTT. As protein: CSGYRGGTDTQYF.

This clonotype was observed a single time. The V and J genes are TRBV20-1 and TRBJ2-4; 8 bases are shared with TRBD1. Gene TRBJ2-7 matches the end of the DNA better, so the J call may be wrong. Germline V CDR1 and CDR2: DFQATT, SNEGSKA (reference sequence). This CDR3 spans 13 amino acids. The CDR3 is CSQTGDPDCEQYF. The DNA for the CDR3 is TGCAGTCAGACAGGGGATCCCGACTGCGAGCAGTACTTC.

Only one count was recorded for this clonotype. This rearrangement joins TRBV7-2 to TRBJ1-1; possibly TRBD1 for D (5 bases). The length of the CDR3 is 13 residues. The germline V and J ends were trimmed by 5 bases and 4 bases, with 11 bases remaining between them. Germline CDR1 and CDR2: SGHTA and FQGNSA. The CDR3, as DNA: TGTGCCAGCAGCCGCTTGGGGACCACTGAAGCTTTCTTT. Protein sequence: CASSRLGTTEAFF.

This clonotype was recorded a few times. This sequence joins TRBV21-1 and TRBJ2-1; the table's D call of TRBD1 was not tested on the DNA. TRBV21-1 is a listed pseudogene. CDR3 length: 15 amino acids. This CDR3 is CAREYTGGSYNEQFF. CDR3 in DNA: TGTGCCAGGGAGTACACAGGGGGGTCCTACAATGAGCAGTTCTTC.

This clonotype showed up just a few times. V is TRBV27 and J is TRBJ2-6; 10 positions agree with TRBD2. CDR1 is MNHEY, CDR2 SMNVEV, per germline (reference sequence). V dropped 3 bases and J dropped 1; count of bases not matched to a gene: 3. The CDR3 loop spans 17 amino acids. For the CDR3, the DNA is TGTGCCAGCAGTTTGAGCGGGGGGGGATCTGGGGCCAACGTCCTGACTTTC. Its protein is CASSLSGGGSGANVLTF.

Of note for this clonotype: One base away lies a much larger clone, so this may be a sequencing read error. The chain links TRBV4-2 to TRBJ2-7; tentatively, D is TRBD1 (6 bases). Trimming shortened V by 3 bases and J by 5 bases, and 20 bases separated the two germline ends. The CDR3 has 16 amino acids. Looked up from germline, CDR1 is LGHNA and CDR2 is YNFKEQ. Here the CDR3 reads CASSQNQGTPIHEQYF. CDR3 bases: TGTGCCAGCAGCCAGAACCAGGGGACCCCAATCCACGAGCAGTACTTC.